This TCR beta chain stems from a study of beta chain features in type 1 diabetes. As for the study in general: In age, gender and cell yields, patients were similar to healthy donors. Study-wide results and limits: Within each of all four CD4+ subsets, Type 1 diabetes patients had TCRB CDR3s that were moderately but significantly shorter. Possible PCR preference for shorter templates applied equally to patients and controls.

Every bit of the isolated RNA underwent reverse transcription, so sequencing read expressed TCRB transcripts. The average output of naive, central memory and regulatory T cell samples was several million reads. The method was immunoSEQ multiplex PCR; TCRdb's version includes in-frame clones alone and lacks a portion of them. The sample lists about 240,000 clones; approximately 15% were seen once. Of note for this clone: As yet, its antigen is unknown.

One heparinised draw of blood, averaging roughly 0.12 L, came from each donor. Germline values: CDR1 SGHAT, CDR2 FQNNGV. CDR3 length: 14 amino acids. V lost 5 bases, J lost 3 bases, and 3 bases stayed unmatched. This clonotype was obtained from a man aged 25 to 40 with type 1 diabetes. The chain combines TRBV11-2 with TRBJ2-7, with 11 bases lining up with TRBD2. Sequencing was carried out using naive CD4+ T cells from blood. CDR3 amino acids: CASSLAGGNYEQYF. Here the CDR3 DNA reads TGTGCCAGCAGCCTAGCGGGAGGCAACTACGAGCAGTACTTC. The variable domain in full, with the rest retrieved from reference TRBV11-2 and TRBJ2-7, is EAGVAQSPRYKIIEKRQSVAFWCNPISGHATLYWYQQILGQGPKLLIQFQNNGVVDDSQLPKDRFSAERLKGVDSTLKIQPAKLEDSAVYLCASSLAGGNYEQYFGPGTRLTVT.